These 19 T cell receptor beta chains originate from one sample sequenced in a study of identical twins. TCRdb independently ran MiXCR on the 5' RACE reads; one entry per CDR3 protein. The table includes 1.5 million to 2 million distinct CDR3 sequences, less than 35% detected once. Source material: cord blood. Source of these receptors: a newborn girl in good health.

This clonotype was seen a handful of times. V gene TRBV5-1 combines with J gene TRBJ1-2, with a tentative D call TRBD1 (5 bases). The germline CDR1 and CDR2 sequences are SGHRS and YFSETQ. This CDR3 comprises 15 residues. With 0 bases removed from V and 7 bases from J, the gap between germline ends came to 16 bases. CDR3 protein: CASSLDRARVSGYTF. CDR3 nucleotides: TGCGCCAGCAGCTTGGATCGGGCCAGGGTCTCTGGCTACACCTTC.

This rearrangement joins TRBV7-9 to TRBJ2-1; perhaps TRBD2 as D (6 bases). The last part of the DNA fits TRBJ2-7 better; the J call may be wrong. Germline loops: CDR1 SEHNR, CDR2 FQNEAQ (reference sequence). The CDR3 is made up of 15 amino acids. The DNA for the CDR3 is TGTGCCAGCAGCTTAGGGACTACCACCTACAATGAGCAGTACTTC. Encoded protein: CASSLGTTTYNEQYF.

This clonotype was counted at least ten times. The chain is built from TRBV3-1 and TRBJ2-1; maybe TRBD2 (5 bases). CDR1 LGHDT and CDR2 YNNKEL come from the germline V gene (reference sequence). The V end lost 1 base, the J end lost 0 bases, and 13 bases lay between the germline ends. This CDR3 spans 17 amino acids. CDR3 region: CASSQALAISSYNEQFF. The CDR3 coding sequence is TGTGCCAGCAGCCAAGCCCTAGCAATAAGCTCCTACAATGAGCAGTTCTTC.

The chain uses TRBV5-1 and TRBJ2-7, with 10 bases aligning to TRBD1. Germline V gene data show CDR1 as SGHRS and CDR2 as YFSETQ. The trim removed 4 bases at V and 2 bases at J, leaving 9 bases unmatched. CDR3 length equals 16 residues. The CDR3 coding sequence is TGCGCCAGCAGCGCCACCGGGACAGGGGTAACCTACGAGCAGTACTTC. It translates to CASSATGTGVTYEQYF.

This rearrangement joins TRBV10-3 to TRBJ1-3; 7 bases are shared with TRBD1. Looked up from germline, CDR1 is ENHRY and CDR2 is SYGVKD. V shed 6 bases, J shed 4 bases, and the junction held 15 bases outside the gene matches. This CDR3 contains 17 residues. As DNA, the CDR3 is TGTGCCATCAGCGGCACAGGGGAAAAAAGAGTGGGAAACACCATATATTTT. It codes for CAISGTGEKRVGNTIYF.

V is TRBV3-1 and J is TRBJ1-1; no reliable D call. This CDR3 is 14 amino acids long. The V and J ends lost 4 bases and 5 bases respectively, with 14 bases between them. Germline-derived CDR1 and CDR2 are LGHDT and YNNKEL (reference sequence). The CDR3 sequence: CASSLRSGVTEAFF. CDR3 nucleotide sequence: TGTGCCAGCAGCCTCCGATCCGGGGTGACTGAAGCTTTCTTT.

The chain couples TRBV7-2 to TRBJ2-3; the match to TRBD2 covers 11 bases. The CDR3 loop spans 18 amino acids. V was pared by 1 base and J by 2 bases, with 8 bases of the junction left unmatched. In germline, CDR1 is SGHTA, CDR2 FQGNSA. CDR3 protein: CASSLVLSSGRTTDTQYF. CDR3 sequence (DNA): TGTGCCAGCAGCTTAGTATTGTCTAGCGGGAGGACCACAGATACGCAGTATTTT.

This chain joins TRBV9 and TRBJ1-2; D gene unclear. The CDR3 runs to 12 residues. V was shortened by 0 bases and J by 8 bases, with 8 bases between the two germline ends. CDR1 and CDR2 (germline): SGDLS, YYNGEE. The CDR3: CASSVVSGGYTF. CDR3 sequence (DNA): TGTGCCAGCAGCGTAGTCAGTGGGGGCTACACCTTC.

Many counts were recorded for this clonotype. V usage is TRBV6-5 and J usage is TRBJ2-3; D is perhaps TRBD1 (5 bases). The CDR3 extends over 15 amino acids. V lost 7 bases to trimming and J lost 4 bases, with 18 bases between them. The germline CDR1 and CDR2 sequences are MNHEY and SVGAGI. The DNA of the CDR3 is TGTGCCAGCAAGTATAGTTCGGCCAGGGCAGATACGCAGTATTTT. Its translation is CASKYSSARADTQYF.

This clonotype was seen a few times. The rearrangement joins TRBV3-1 to TRBJ2-7; TRBD2 aligns across 9 bases. The DNA end is a closer match to TRBJ2-5, so the J assignment may be wrong. The CDR3 covers 18 residues. CDR1 and CDR2 (germline): LGHDT, YNNKEL (reference sequence). The DNA of the CDR3 is TGTGCCAGCAGCCAATATCGCCGGGTAGCGGGAGTCTTGGAGACCCAGTACTTC. Its protein product is CASSQYRRVAGVLETQYF.

The V gene is TRBV4-1, the J gene TRBJ1-5, with D unclear. The CDR3 contains 17 residues. The V gene's germline CDR1 is MGHRA and CDR2 YSYEKL. Trimming left V 2 bases short and J 0 bases short, with 14 bases between. The CDR3 sequence is CASSQQWITDSNQPQHF. The CDR3 DNA reads as TGCGCCAGCAGCCAACAATGGATCACCGATAGCAATCAGCCCCAGCATTTT.

Many counts were recorded for this clonotype. The J gene is TRBJ1-6, the V gene TRBV20-1, with D unresolved. Germline V gene lookup returns CDR1 DFQATT and CDR2 SNEGSKA (reference sequence). The CDR3 runs to 11 residues. Trimming removed 3 bases from V and 5 bases from J, with 2 bases in between. The CDR3 here is CSASDNSPLHF. In DNA, the CDR3 is TGCAGTGCTAGTGATAATTCACCCCTCCACTTT.

This clonotype was found a few times. The chain links TRBV15 to TRBJ2-1; 11 bases are a match to TRBD2. The V gene end was trimmed by 0 bases and the J gene end by 7 bases; junction bases not matched to a gene: 2. The germline V gene encodes CDR1 LNHNV and CDR2 YYDKDF (reference sequence). The CDR3 is 15 residues long. CDR3 region: CATSRELAGGNEQFF. The DNA for the CDR3 is TGTGCCACCAGCAGAGAGCTAGCGGGGGGTAATGAGCAGTTCTTC. The variable domain in full, completed from reference TRBV15 and TRBJ2-1, reads DAMVIQNPRYQVTQFGKPVTLSCSQTLNHNVMYWYQQKSSQAPKLLFHYYDKDFNNEADTPDNFQSRRPNTSFCFLDIRSPGLGDTAMYLCATSRELAGGNEQFFGPGTRLTVL.

This rearrangement joins TRBV20-1 to TRBJ2-3, with 10 nucleotides matching TRBD2. Germline V gene data show CDR1 as DFQATT and CDR2 as SNEGSKA (reference sequence). J gave up 4 bases and V 5 bases, and 9 bases lay outside the gene matches. CDR3 length: 15 residues. The chain's CDR3 is CSASPLAGVPDTQYF. The CDR3 DNA reads as TGCAGTGCTTCTCCCCTAGCGGGAGTACCAGATACGCAGTATTTT.

This chain joins TRBV24-1 and TRBJ2-5, with a tentative D call TRBD2 (5 bases). The CDR3 extends over 13 amino acids. Trimming removed 2 bases from V and 11 bases from J, with 14 bases in between. Germline lookup yields CDR1 KGHDR and CDR2 SFDVKD. CDR3 region: CATSDSTRREQYF. CDR3 DNA: TGTGCCACCAGTGATTCTACTAGAAGGGAGCAGTACTTC.

This clonotype was detected a few times. V gene TRBV3-1 combines with J gene TRBJ1-2; D not resolved. The CDR3 is 14 residues long. Trimming took 0 bases from V and 4 from J, leaving 9 bases between them. Per germline, CDR1 LGHDT and CDR2 YNNKEL (reference sequence). CDR3 amino acids: CASSQDRTVYGYTF. CDR3 coding DNA: TGTGCCAGCAGCCAAGATCGGACGGTCTATGGCTACACCTTC.

The chain has TRBV7-9 and TRBJ2-1, with 9 bases fitting TRBD1. The CDR3 is 16 amino acids. With V trimmed by 3 bases and J by 8 bases, 11 bases remained unmatched. Per the germline V gene, CDR1 is SEHNR and CDR2 is FQNEAQ (reference sequence). The chain's CDR3 is CASSFTSGQGGDEQFF. The DNA for the CDR3 is TGTGCCAGCAGCTTCACTTCGGGACAGGGAGGGGATGAGCAGTTCTTC.

There are a few counts of this clonotype. The V gene is TRBV5-1, the J gene TRBJ2-1; tentatively, D is TRBD1 or TRBD2 (6 bases each). This CDR3 is built from 15 residues. V dropped 0 bases and J dropped 6 bases, with 13 bases sitting between them. From germline, CDR1 is SGHRS and CDR2 YFSETQ. The CDR3 protein is CASSLGGGPGNEQFF. CDR3 nucleotides: TGCGCCAGCAGCTTGGGAGGGGGGCCAGGCAATGAGCAGTTCTTC.

The table lists this clonotype with a few counts. V and J are TRBV27 and TRBJ2-7; TRBD2 agrees at 9 bases. CDR3 length equals 16 residues. Per the germline V gene, CDR1 is MNHEY and CDR2 is SMNVEV (reference sequence). V gave up 0 bases and J gave up 3 bases; unmatched junction bases: 6. The CDR3 nucleotides read TGTGCCAGCAGTTTATCGGCGGGGGGGCCCATCTACGAGCAGTACTTC. It specifies CASSLSAGGPIYEQYF.